The rows below give T cell receptor beta chains drawn from one sample of a study of human T cells and chemical hapten exposure. TCRdb redid the calling of the RACE reads with MiXCR, one entry per CDR3 protein. This table holds about 50,000 distinct CDR3 sequences, 3.5% to 4.5% found once. The sequenced sample consisted of whole blood. These receptors originate from a female donor in good health. Some clones in this sample may be carry-over from other donors' samples. Each CDR3 is given with its conserved first and last residue. Each record gives: D gene, clone size, J gene, V gene, CDR3 protein, CDR3 DNA. D genes are given only for firm matches. Rows give clone size only sometimes, using once, few, many, or a class for an expanded clone.

TRBD1	many	TRBJ1-4	TRBV28	CASRFPTGRMANEKLFF	TGTGCCAGCAGATTTCCGACAGGGCGGATGGCTAATGAAAAACTGTTTTTT
TRBD1	many	TRBJ1-5	TRBV5-1	CASSPDRENQPQHF	TGCGCCAGCAGCCCGGACAGGGAGAATCAGCCCCAGCATTTT
-	many	TRBJ2-1	TRBV10-3	CAISGVQDNEQFF	TGTGCCATCAGTGGGGTCCAAGACAATGAGCAGTTCTTC
TRBD2	-	TRBJ2-1	TRBV19	CASSATSGGTVEQFF	TGTGCCAGTAGTGCGACTAGCGGGGGGACTGTTGAGCAGTTCTTC
-	many	TRBJ1-1	TRBV7-6	CASSLGAVGTEAFF	TGTGCCAGCAGCTTAGGGGCGGTGGGGACTGAAGCTTTCTTT
-	many	TRBJ2-1	TRBV7-8	CASLSGDNEQFF	TGTGCCAGCCTTTCGGGGGACAATGAGCAGTTCTTC
-	many	TRBJ1-2	TRBV7-8	CASSGRGGAYYGYTF	TGTGCCAGCAGCGGAAGGGGGGGCGCGTACTATGGCTACACCTTC
-	many	TRBJ2-7	TRBV27	CATTLPGRTYEQYF	TGTGCCACCACCCTACCGGGGAGGACCTACGAGCAGTACTTC
TRBD1	many	TRBJ1-6	TRBV18	CASSPAGQGISNSPLHF	TGTGCCAGCTCACCTGCGGGACAGGGGATTTCAAATTCACCCCTCCACTTT
-	many	TRBJ1-5	TRBV6-6	CASSYALGREESNQPQHF	TGTGCCAGCAGTTACGCCCTGGGTAGGGAGGAGAGCAATCAGCCCCAGCATTTT
-	many	TRBJ2-1	TRBV5-6	CASNPRDIYNEQFF	TGTGCCAGCAACCCCAGGGATATATACAATGAGCAGTTCTTC
-	many	TRBJ1-4	TRBV7-9	CASSLREGRTPGYEKLFF	TGTGCCAGCAGCCTAAGGGAGGGACGGACACCCGGTTATGAAAAACTGTTTTTT
-	many	TRBJ2-2	TRBV5-6	CASSLTPTGELFF	TGTGCCAGCAGCCTCACGCCGACCGGGGAGCTGTTTTTT
TRBD2	few	TRBJ2-1	TRBV7-2	CASSFGIAGPEQFF	TGTGCCAGCAGCTTTGGGATAGCGGGGCCTGAGCAGTTCTTC
-	many	TRBJ1-2	TRBV5-1	CASSLESYGYTF	TGCGCCAGCAGCTTGGAAAGCTATGGCTACACCTTC
-	many	TRBJ2-2	TRBV27	CASNLRGLPGELFF	TGTGCCAGCAACCTCAGGGGACTTCCCGGGGAGCTGTTTTTT
TRBD1	few	TRBJ1-2	TRBV10-3	CAISGGTGRMDYGYTF	TGTGCCATCAGTGGGGGGACAGGACGTATGGACTATGGCTACACCTTC
TRBD1	many	TRBJ1-5	TRBV18	CASSPIPGQGVDQPQHF	TGTGCCAGCTCACCAATCCCGGGACAGGGGGTTGATCAGCCCCAGCATTTT
-	-	TRBJ1-5	TRBV20-1	CSATDSNQPQHF	TGCAGTGCGACAGATAGCAATCAGCCCCAGCATTTT
TRBD2	-	TRBJ2-1	TRBV4-1	CASSQERTGGPHEQFF	TGCGCCAGCAGCCAAGAAAGGACGGGAGGGCCTCATGAGCAGTTCTTC
-	many	TRBJ1-4	TRBV2	CASKLGRDVPREKLFF	TGTGCCAGCAAATTGGGAAGGGATGTTCCCCGTGAAAAACTGTTTTTT
-	-	TRBJ1-1	TRBV5-4	CASSPALGTEAFF	TGTGCCAGCAGCCCGGCCCTGGGGACTGAAGCTTTCTTT
-	few	TRBJ1-2	TRBV9	CASSADSNYGYTF	TGTGCCAGCAGCGCAGACAGTAACTATGGCTACACCTTC
-	many	TRBJ1-4	TRBV7-2	CASSPNRNEKLFF	TGTGCCAGCAGCCCGAACAGGAATGAAAAACTGTTTTTT
-	many	TRBJ1-5	TRBV7-2	CASSLGLPGNQPQHF	TGTGCCAGCAGCTTAGGCCTTCCGGGAAATCAGCCCCAGCATTTT
-	few	TRBJ2-2	TRBV4-3	CASSQDPQGGENTGELFF	TGCGCCAGCAGCCAAGATCCACAGGGCGGGGAGAACACCGGGGAGCTGTTTTTT
TRBD2	many	TRBJ2-3	TRBV4-2	CASSQDQVRTSGSTDTQYF	TGTGCCAGCAGCCAAGATCAAGTGAGGACTAGCGGGAGCACAGATACGCAGTATTTT
-	many	TRBJ2-1	TRBV6-2/TRBV6-3	CASRKAHAGYNEQFF	TGTGCCAGCAGAAAAGCCCACGCGGGGTACAATGAGCAGTTCTTC
-	many	TRBJ2-7	TRBV15	CATSRDSLTSLGSYEQYF	TGTGCCACCAGCAGAGATTCCTTGACTAGTTTAGGGTCCTACGAGCAGTACTTC